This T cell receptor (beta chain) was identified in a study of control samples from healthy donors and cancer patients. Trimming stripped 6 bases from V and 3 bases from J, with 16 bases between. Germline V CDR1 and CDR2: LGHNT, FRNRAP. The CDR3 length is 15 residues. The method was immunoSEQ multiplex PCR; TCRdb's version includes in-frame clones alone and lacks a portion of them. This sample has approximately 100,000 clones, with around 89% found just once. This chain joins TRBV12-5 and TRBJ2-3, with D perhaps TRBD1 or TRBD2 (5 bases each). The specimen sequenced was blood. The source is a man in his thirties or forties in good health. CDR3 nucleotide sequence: TGTGCTAGTGGCTGGGGACCAAGGGGTACAGATACGCAGTATTTT. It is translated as CASGWGPRGTDTQYF.